The 8 T cell receptor beta chains presented below share a single source sample, sequenced in a study of CD8 T cells in Susac syndrome. Random hexamers were used to reverse transcribe the RNA input (roughly 0.5 to 1 ug). TCRdb passed the immunoSEQ multiplex PCR reads through MiXCR, listing each CDR3 protein once. The sample has about 190,000 distinct CDR3 sequences, 91% seen once. Sequencing was done on a sample of CD4+ T cells from PBMCs. The receptors come from a human donor with Susac syndrome.

This chain connects TRBV20-1 to TRBJ1-5; the match to TRBD1 covers 7 bases. The length of the CDR3 is 17 residues. Germline V gene sequence: CDR1 DFQATT, CDR2 SNEGSKA (reference sequence). The V and J ends lost 0 bases and 0 bases, in that order; junction bases with no gene match: 8. The CDR3, as DNA: TGCAGTGCTAGAGATAAAAGAGGGACAGATAGCAATCAGCCCCAGCATTTT. This gives the protein CSARDKRGTDSNQPQHF.

The chain joins TRBV2 to TRBJ1-5, with TRBD1 matching 7 bases. V trimming: 6 bases; J trimming: 5 bases; junction bases outside the gene matches: 7. Germline CDR1 and CDR2: SNHLY and FYNNEI. This CDR3 region has 14 residues. The CDR3 DNA reads as TGTGCCAGCAGAGGACAGGTGTGGGATCAGCCCCAGCATTTT. Encoded protein: CASRGQVWDQPQHF.

This clonotype was seen only once. This chain uses TRBV5-1 with TRBJ1-2, with D uncertain. Trimming pared 0 bases from V and 4 bases from J, leaving 16 bases between. Looked up from germline, CDR1 is SGHRS and CDR2 is YFSETQ. The CDR3 contains 16 residues. CDR3 residues: CASSLEGFQGSYGYTF. Here the CDR3 DNA reads TGCGCCAGCAGCTTGGAAGGGTTCCAAGGTAGCTATGGCTACACCTTC.

This sequence joins TRBV7-2 and TRBJ2-1; TRBD2 might be the D (6 bases). V gave up 2 bases and J gave up 4 bases, with 12 bases separating them. The germline V gene encodes CDR1 SGHTA and CDR2 FQGNSA. The CDR3 has 15 residues. The CDR3 loop reads CASSLSRSGYNEQFF. The DNA for the CDR3 is TGTGCCAGCAGCTTATCTCGCAGCGGGTACAATGAGCAGTTCTTC.

Of note for this clonotype: One junction end disagrees with the germline gene, perhaps due to a read error. This rearrangement joins TRBV12-3 or TRBV12-4 to TRBJ2-7; D possibly corresponds to TRBD1 (5 bases). The CDR3 is 13 residues long. The CDR3 coding sequence is TGCGCCAGCAGCCTGTTAGGGGCTGCCGAGCAGTACTTC. Translation: CASSLLGAAEQYF.

The chain has TRBV13 and TRBJ2-6, with D unresolved. Germline assignment: CDR1 PRHDT and CDR2 FYEKMQ (reference sequence). This CDR3 comprises 18 residues. Trimming pared 1 base from V and 0 bases from J, leaving 13 bases between. The CDR3: CASSLVLGRSSGANVLTF. CDR3 sequence (DNA): TGTGCCAGCAGCTTAGTTTTAGGCAGGAGCTCTGGGGCCAACGTCCTGACTTTC.

V usage is TRBV4-1 and J usage is TRBJ2-3; no definite D call. Deletions cut 0 bases from V and 1 base from J, with 11 bases between. Germline assignment: CDR1 MGHRA and CDR2 YSYEKL. The CDR3 has 16 amino acids. The CDR3 reads CASSQDRNGGTDTQYF. The CDR3 DNA is TGCGCCAGCAGCCAAGATAGGAATGGTGGCACAGATACGCAGTATTTT.

V gene TRBV14 combines with J gene TRBJ2-1; D is uncertain. Trimming stripped 4 bases from V and 6 bases from J, with 19 bases between. Germline values: CDR1 SGHDN, CDR2 FVKESK. CDR3 length: 16 residues. Here the CDR3 reads CASSRIYGVAGNEQFF. DNA of the CDR3: TGTGCCAGCAGCCGCATATATGGCGTGGCAGGCAATGAGCAGTTCTTC.